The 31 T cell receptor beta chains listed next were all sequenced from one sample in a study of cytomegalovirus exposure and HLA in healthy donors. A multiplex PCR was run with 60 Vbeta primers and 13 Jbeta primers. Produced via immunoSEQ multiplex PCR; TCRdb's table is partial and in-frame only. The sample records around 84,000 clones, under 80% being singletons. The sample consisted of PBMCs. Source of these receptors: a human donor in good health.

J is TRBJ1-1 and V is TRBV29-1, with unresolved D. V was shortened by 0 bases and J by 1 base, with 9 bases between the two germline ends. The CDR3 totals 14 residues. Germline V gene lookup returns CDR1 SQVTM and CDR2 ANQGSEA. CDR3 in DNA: TGCAGCGTTGAAGACAGAACAACGAACACTGAAGCTTTCTTT. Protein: CSVEDRTTNTEAFF.

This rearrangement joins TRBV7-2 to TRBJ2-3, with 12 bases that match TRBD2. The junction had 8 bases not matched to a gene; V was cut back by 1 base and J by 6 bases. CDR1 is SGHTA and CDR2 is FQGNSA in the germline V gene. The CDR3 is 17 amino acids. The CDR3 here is CASSLVASGGAGDTQYF. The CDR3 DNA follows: TGTGCCAGCAGCTTAGTGGCTAGCGGGGGGGCAGGGGATACGCAGTATTTT.

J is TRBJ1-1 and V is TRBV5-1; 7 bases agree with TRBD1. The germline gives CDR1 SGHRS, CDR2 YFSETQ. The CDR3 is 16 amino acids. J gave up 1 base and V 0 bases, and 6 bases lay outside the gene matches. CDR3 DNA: TGCGCCAGCAGCTTGGTCGCGACAGGGTCGAACACTGAAGCTTTCTTT. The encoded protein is CASSLVATGSNTEAFF.

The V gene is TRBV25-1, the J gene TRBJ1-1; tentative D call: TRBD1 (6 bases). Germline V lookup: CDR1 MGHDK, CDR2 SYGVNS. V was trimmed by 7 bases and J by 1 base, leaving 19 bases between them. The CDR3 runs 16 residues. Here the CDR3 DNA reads TGTGCCAGCATGAAGGGGGGGGGCCGGCCGAACACTGAAGCTTTCTTT. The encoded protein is CASMKGGGRPNTEAFF.

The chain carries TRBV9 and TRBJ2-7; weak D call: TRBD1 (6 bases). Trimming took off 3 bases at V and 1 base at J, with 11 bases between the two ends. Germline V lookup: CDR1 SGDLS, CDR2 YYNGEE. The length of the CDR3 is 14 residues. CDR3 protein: CASSADRISYEQYF. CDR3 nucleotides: TGTGCCAGCAGCGCCGACAGGATTTCCTACGAGCAGTACTTC.

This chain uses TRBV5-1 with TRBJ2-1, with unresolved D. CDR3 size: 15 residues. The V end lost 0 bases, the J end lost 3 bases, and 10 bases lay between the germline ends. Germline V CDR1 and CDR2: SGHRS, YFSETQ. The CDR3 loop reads CASSLEAGYYNEQFF. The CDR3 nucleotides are TGCGCCAGCAGCTTGGAGGCAGGCTACTACAATGAGCAGTTCTTC.

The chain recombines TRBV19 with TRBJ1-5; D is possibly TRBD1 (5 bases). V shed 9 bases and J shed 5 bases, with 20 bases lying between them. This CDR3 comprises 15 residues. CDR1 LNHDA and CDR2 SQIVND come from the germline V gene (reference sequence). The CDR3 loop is CASRRDSPADQPQHF. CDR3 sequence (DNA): TGTGCCAGCCGCCGGGACTCACCAGCCGATCAGCCCCAGCATTTT.

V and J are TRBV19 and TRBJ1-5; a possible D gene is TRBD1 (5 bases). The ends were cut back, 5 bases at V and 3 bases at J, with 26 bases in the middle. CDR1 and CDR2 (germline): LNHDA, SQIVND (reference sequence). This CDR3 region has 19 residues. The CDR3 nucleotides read TGTGCCAGTAGTCACACAAGGGGTGAGGTCAGCAGAAACAATCAGCCCCAGCATTTT. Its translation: CASSHTRGEVSRNNQPQHF.

The CDR3: CASGDRYSNQPQHF. In DNA form, the CDR3 reads TGCGCCAGCGGGGACAGGTATAGCAATCAGCCCCAGCATTTT. The J gene is TRBJ1-5, the V gene TRBV4-1; TRBD1 matches 8 bases. CDR1 MGHRA and CDR2 YSYEKL come from the germline V gene. This CDR3 is built from 14 residues. V was pared by 8 bases and J by 0 bases, with 3 bases of the junction left unmatched.

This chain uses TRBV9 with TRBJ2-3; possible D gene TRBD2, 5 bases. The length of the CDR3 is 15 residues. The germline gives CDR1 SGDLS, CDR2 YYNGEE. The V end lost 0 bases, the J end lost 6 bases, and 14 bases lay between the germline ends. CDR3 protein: CASSVVGSSGDTQYF. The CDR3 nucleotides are TGTGCCAGCAGCGTAGTGGGCTCGTCGGGGGATACGCAGTATTTT.

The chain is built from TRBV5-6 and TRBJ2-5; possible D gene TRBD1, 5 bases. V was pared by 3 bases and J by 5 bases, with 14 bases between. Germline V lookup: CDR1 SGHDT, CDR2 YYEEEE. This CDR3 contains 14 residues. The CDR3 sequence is CASSSQQGLETQYF. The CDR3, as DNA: TGTGCCAGCAGCTCACAGCAGGGTTTGGAGACCCAGTACTTC. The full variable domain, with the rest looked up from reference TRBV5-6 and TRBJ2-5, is DAGVTQSPTHLIKTRGQQVTLRCSPKSGHDTVSWYQQALGQGPQFIFQYYEEEERQRGNFPDRFSGHQFPNYSSELNVNALLLGDSALYLCASSSQQGLETQYFGPGTRLLVL.

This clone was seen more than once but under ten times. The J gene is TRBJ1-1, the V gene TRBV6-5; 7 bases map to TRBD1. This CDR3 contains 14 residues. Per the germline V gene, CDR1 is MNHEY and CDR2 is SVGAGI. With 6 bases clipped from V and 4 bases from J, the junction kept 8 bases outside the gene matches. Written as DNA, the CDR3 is TGTGCCAGCAGCTCCGGCCCAGGGGGCACTGAAGCTTTCTTT. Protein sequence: CASSSGPGGTEAFF.

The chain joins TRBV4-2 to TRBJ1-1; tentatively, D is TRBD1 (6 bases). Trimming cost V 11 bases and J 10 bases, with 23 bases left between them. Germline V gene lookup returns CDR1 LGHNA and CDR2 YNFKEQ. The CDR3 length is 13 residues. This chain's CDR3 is CAAGSAGGERAFF. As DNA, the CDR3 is TGTGCCGCCGGTAGTGCGGGGGGCGAGAGAGCTTTCTTT.

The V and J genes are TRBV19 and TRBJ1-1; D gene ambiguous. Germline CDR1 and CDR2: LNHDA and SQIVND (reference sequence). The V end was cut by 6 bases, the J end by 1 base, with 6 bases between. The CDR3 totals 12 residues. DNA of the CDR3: TGTGCCAGTAGGCTGCGGAACACTGAAGCTTTCTTT. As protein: CASRLRNTEAFF.

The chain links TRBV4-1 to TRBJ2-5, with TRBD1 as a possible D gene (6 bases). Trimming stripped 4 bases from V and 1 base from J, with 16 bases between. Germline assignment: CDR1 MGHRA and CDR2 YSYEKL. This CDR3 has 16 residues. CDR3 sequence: CASSLAGAFGQETQYF. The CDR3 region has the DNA TGCGCCAGCAGCCTTGCAGGGGCGTTCGGCCAAGAGACCCAGTACTTC.

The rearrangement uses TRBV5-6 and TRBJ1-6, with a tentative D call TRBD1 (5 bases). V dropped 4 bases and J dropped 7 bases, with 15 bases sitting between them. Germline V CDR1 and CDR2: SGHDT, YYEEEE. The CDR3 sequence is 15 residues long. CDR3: CASSGAGAPNSPLHF. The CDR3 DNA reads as TGTGCCAGCAGCGGAGCTGGGGCCCCGAATTCACCCCTCCACTTT.

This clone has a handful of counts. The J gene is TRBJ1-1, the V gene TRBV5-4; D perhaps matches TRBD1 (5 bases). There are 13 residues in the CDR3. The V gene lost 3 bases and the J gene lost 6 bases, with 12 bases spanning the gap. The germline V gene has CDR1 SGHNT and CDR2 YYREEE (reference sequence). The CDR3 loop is CASSSDSYAEAFF. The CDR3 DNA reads TGTGCCAGCAGCTCCGACAGCTACGCTGAAGCTTTCTTT.

CDR3: CASSLGGGGTYEQYF. The CDR3 bases are TGCGCCAGCAGCTTAGGAGGGGGCGGAACCTACGAGCAGTACTTC. The rearrangement uses TRBV5-1 and TRBJ2-7, with D possibly TRBD1 on 7 matching bases. V was clipped by 2 bases and J by 2 bases, with 14 bases between them. The CDR3 is 15 amino acids. CDR1 and CDR2 (germline): SGHRS, YFSETQ. The full variable domain, its missing parts supplied by reference TRBV5-1 and TRBJ2-7, is KAGVTQTPRYLIKTRGQQVTLSCSPISGHRSVSWYQQTPGQGLQFLFEYFSETQRNKGNFPGRFSGRQFSNSRSEMNVSTLELGDSALYLCASSLGGGGTYEQYFGPGTRLTVT.

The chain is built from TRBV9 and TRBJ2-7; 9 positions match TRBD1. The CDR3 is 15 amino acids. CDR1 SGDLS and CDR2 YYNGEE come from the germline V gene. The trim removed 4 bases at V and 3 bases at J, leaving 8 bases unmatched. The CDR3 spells CASSLGQGRGYEQYF. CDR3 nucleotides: TGTGCCAGCAGCTTGGGACAGGGACGGGGCTACGAGCAGTACTTC.

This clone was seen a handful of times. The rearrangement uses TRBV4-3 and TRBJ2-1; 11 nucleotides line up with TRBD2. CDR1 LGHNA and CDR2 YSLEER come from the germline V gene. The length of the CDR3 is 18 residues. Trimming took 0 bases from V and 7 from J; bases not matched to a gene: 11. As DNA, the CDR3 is TGCGCCAGCAGCCAAGAGGTAGCGGGGGGGCGATCGGGTAATGAGCAGTTCTTC. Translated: CASSQEVAGGRSGNEQFF.

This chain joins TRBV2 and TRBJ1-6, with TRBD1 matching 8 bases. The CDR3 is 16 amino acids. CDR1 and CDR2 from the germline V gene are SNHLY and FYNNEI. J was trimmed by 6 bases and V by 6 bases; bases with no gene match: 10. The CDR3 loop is CASRRDRGIVNSPLHF. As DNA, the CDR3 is TGTGCCAGCAGGAGAGACAGGGGAATAGTTAATTCACCCCTCCACTTT.

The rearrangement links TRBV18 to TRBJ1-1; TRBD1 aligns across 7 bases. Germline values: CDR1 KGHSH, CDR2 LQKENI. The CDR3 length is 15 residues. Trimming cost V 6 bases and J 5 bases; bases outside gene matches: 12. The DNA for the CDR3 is TGTGCCAGCTCCCATATCCCAGGGGGGAGGACTGAAGCTTTCTTT. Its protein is CASSHIPGGRTEAFF.

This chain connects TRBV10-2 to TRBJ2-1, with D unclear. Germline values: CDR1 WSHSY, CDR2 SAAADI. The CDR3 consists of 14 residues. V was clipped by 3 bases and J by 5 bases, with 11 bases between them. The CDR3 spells CASSDRQDNNEQFF. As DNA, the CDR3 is TGCGCCAGCAGTGATCGCCAGGATAACAATGAGCAGTTCTTC.

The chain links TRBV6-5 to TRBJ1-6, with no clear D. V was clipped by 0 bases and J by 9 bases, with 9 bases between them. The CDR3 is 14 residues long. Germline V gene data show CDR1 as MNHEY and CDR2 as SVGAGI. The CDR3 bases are TGTGCCAGCAGTTACTCTCCCGGGAGTTCACCCCTCCACTTT. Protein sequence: CASSYSPGSSPLHF.

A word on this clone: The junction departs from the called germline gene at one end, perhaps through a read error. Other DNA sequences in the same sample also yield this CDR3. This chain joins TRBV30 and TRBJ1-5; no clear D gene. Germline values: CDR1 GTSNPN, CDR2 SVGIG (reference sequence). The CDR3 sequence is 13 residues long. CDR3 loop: CAWSVDSNQPQNF. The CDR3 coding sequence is TGTGCCTGGAGTGTGGATAGCAATCAGCCCCAGAATTTT.

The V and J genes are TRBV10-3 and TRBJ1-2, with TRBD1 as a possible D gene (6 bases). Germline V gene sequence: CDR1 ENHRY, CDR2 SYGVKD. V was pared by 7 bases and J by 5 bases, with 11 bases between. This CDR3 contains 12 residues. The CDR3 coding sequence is TGTGCCATCAAGGACAGTGTATATGGCTACACCTTC. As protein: CAIKDSVYGYTF.

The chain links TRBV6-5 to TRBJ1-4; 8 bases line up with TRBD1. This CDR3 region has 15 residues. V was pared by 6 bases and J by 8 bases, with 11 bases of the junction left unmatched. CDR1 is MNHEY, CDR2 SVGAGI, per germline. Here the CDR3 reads CASREYRGYLEKLFF. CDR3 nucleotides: TGTGCCAGCAGAGAATACAGGGGGTATCTCGAAAAACTGTTTTTT.

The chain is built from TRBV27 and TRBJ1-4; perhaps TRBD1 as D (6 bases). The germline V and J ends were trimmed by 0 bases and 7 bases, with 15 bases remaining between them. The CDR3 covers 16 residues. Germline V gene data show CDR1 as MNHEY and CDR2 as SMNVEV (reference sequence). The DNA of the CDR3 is TGTGCCAGCAGTTTATCGATGGGGGGGCAGGGTGAAAAACTGTTTTTT. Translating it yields CASSLSMGGQGEKLFF.

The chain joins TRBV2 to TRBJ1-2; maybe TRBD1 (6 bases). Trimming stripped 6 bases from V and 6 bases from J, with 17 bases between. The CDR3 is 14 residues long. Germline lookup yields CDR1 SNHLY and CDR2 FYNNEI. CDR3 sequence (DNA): TGTGCCAGCAGGCCCGGGGGGCGGCGACATGGCTACACCTTC. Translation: CASRPGGRRHGYTF.

For the CDR3, the DNA is TGTGCCAGCAGTTTCGGAGTAAACTATGGCTACACCTTC. Its translation: CASSFGVNYGYTF. This chain joins TRBV27 and TRBJ1-2; D remains unclear. Trimming removed 3 bases at V and 2 bases at J, with 7 bases between. The CDR3 extends over 13 amino acids. The germline V gene has CDR1 MNHEY and CDR2 SMNVEV (reference sequence).

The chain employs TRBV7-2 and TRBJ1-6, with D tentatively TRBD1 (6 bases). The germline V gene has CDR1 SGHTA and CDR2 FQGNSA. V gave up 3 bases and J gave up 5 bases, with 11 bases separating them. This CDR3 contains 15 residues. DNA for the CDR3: TGTGCCAGCAGCTTTAGGGACACCCATAATTCACCCCTCCACTTT. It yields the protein CASSFRDTHNSPLHF.